Below, 26 T cell receptor beta chains from the same sample are listed, as sequenced in a study of human T cells and chemical hapten exposure (dated by TCRdb to about 2021). Receptor libraries were prepared by RACE. Data came from a NextSeq 500. The public reads were reprocessed in TCRdb via fastp at Q25 and MiXCR, keeping in-frame beta chains. Rows matching on CDR3 protein sequence are summarized as one entry with the most common DNA and genes. The sample table lists 89,000 or so distinct CDR3 sequences, 6.5% to 10% of them with a count of one. 2% to 3% of the sample comes from the top ten. What this sample's time point label stands for: pre-sensitization, week 0. Interpreted using the paper, the treatment or condition label stands for: therapeutic diphenylcyclopropenone sensitization with weekly scalp DPC. The input for sequencing was whole blood, taken in connection with sensitization to the hapten diphenylcyclopropenone (DPC). These receptors came from a man aged 35-49 years with alopecia areata. Some clones in this sample may be carry-over from other donors' samples.

This clonotype was seen repeatedly, ten times or more. CDR3 loop: CASSRERIYGYTF. The CDR3 DNA sequence: TGTGCCAGCAGTAGAGAACGGATCTATGGCTACACCTTC. The genes are TRBV6-2 or TRBV6-3 and TRBJ1-2, with no clear D. Trimming removed 5 bases at V and 4 bases at J, with 11 bases between. CDR1 MNHEY and CDR2 SVGEGT come from the germline V gene. The CDR3 length is 13 residues.

This clonotype was seen a handful of times. The chain recombines TRBV28 with TRBJ1-2; the match to TRBD1 covers 9 bases. The CDR3 spans 15 residues. Per germline, CDR1 MDHEN and CDR2 SYDVKM. V was clipped by 5 bases and J by 4 bases; unmatched bases: 8. CDR3 loop: CASSTYRGRGYGYTF. The DNA of the CDR3 is TGTGCCAGCAGTACCTACAGGGGGCGAGGCTATGGCTACACCTTC.

The chain uses TRBV6-2 or TRBV6-3 and TRBJ2-7; no clear D. Trimming left V 3 bases short and J 6 bases short, with 15 bases between. This CDR3 is 14 amino acids long. Germline loops: CDR1 MNHEY, CDR2 SVGEGT. The CDR3 here is CASSYSQAVGEQYV. CDR3 sequence (DNA): TGTGCCAGCAGTTATTCCCAGGCCGTAGGCGAGCAGTACGTC.

This clonotype was detected ten times or more. V and J are TRBV7-9 and TRBJ1-1; 10 positions agree with TRBD1. After removal of 2 bases from V and 4 bases from J, the junction contained 7 bases not matched to a gene. CDR3 length equals 16 residues. Germline V gene data show CDR1 as SEHNR and CDR2 as FQNEAQ (reference sequence). DNA for the CDR3: TGTGCCAGCAGCTTACCCAGACAGGGGGCGGGCACTGAAGCTTTCTTT. Translating it yields CASSLPRQGAGTEAFF.

CDR3: CASSPEPGAYYGYTF. For the CDR3, the DNA is TGCGCCAGCAGCCCGGAACCTGGGGCGTACTATGGCTACACCTTC. The chain has TRBV5-1 and TRBJ1-2; tentative D call: TRBD1 (5 bases). Germline V gene data show CDR1 as SGHRS and CDR2 as YFSETQ. V lost 4 bases to trimming and J lost 3 bases, with 16 bases between them. This CDR3 contains 15 residues.

This clonotype was observed many times. The rearrangement uses TRBV20-1 and TRBJ1-1; D unresolved. Germline lookup yields CDR1 DFQATT and CDR2 SNEGSKA (reference sequence). Trimming cost V 6 bases and J 0 bases, with 11 bases left between them. This CDR3 has 13 residues. The CDR3 DNA sequence: TGCAGTGCCCGAGGGCACTTGAACACTGAAGCTTTCTTT. Protein product: CSARGHLNTEAFF.

Only a few counts were recorded for this clonotype. CDR3 DNA sequence: TGTGCCAGCAGCCTGGGCGGCCTCACAGATACGCAGTATTTT. Amino acid sequence: CASSLGGLTDTQYF. This chain uses TRBV28 with TRBJ2-3; D not certain. The CDR3 has 14 amino acids. Germline V gives CDR1 MDHEN, CDR2 SYDVKM. V was shortened by 6 bases and J by 2 bases, with 12 bases between the two germline ends.

The chain joins TRBV29-1 to TRBJ2-5; D uncertain. The V gene lost 0 bases and the J gene lost 0 bases, with 5 bases spanning the gap. The CDR3 has 13 residues. CDR1 and CDR2 (germline): SQVTM, ANQGSEA. CDR3 in amino acids: CSVEDSYQETQYF. The CDR3 DNA is TGCAGCGTTGAAGACAGCTACCAAGAGACCCAGTACTTC.

In this sample, this clonotype turned up many times. The V call is TRBV20-1, the J call TRBJ2-1; 7 bases are shared with TRBD2. The CDR3 extends over 15 amino acids. CDR1 DFQATT and CDR2 SNEGSKA come from the germline V gene (reference sequence). V dropped 3 bases and J dropped 5; count of bases not matched to a gene: 10. The CDR3 nucleotides are TGCAGTGCTAGTCATCCCGGGAGGAGGGACAATGAGCAGTTCTTC. Residues: CSASHPGRRDNEQFF.

This clonotype was picked up a small number of times. The chain carries TRBV12-3 or TRBV12-4 and TRBJ1-6, with TRBD1 matching 7 bases. The CDR3 contains 14 residues. Trimming at V came to 6 bases and at J to 13 bases, leaving 12 bases not matched to a gene. The CDR3 spells CASSPGGGQRPLHF. Written as DNA, the CDR3 is TGTGCCAGCAGCCCAGGGGGGGGGCAGAGGCCCCTCCACTTT.

This clonotype was found a few times. This chain uses TRBV11-2 with TRBJ1-2, with TRBD1 matching over 11 bases. CDR1 is SGHAT and CDR2 is FQNNGV in the germline V gene. This CDR3 has 17 residues. After removal of 5 bases from V and 4 bases from J, the junction contained 12 bases not matched to a gene. CDR3 bases: TGTGCCAGCAGCCCCCCGGGACAGGGGGGATCTTTCTATGGCTACACCTTC. Protein: CASSPPGQGGSFYGYTF.

V is TRBV6-2 or TRBV6-3 and J is TRBJ2-5, with TRBD2 identical over 12 bases. CDR1 and CDR2 (germline): MNHEY, SVGEGT. The CDR3 is 15 amino acids. V lost 6 bases, J lost 7 bases, and 9 bases stayed unmatched. CDR3 residues: CASSSGLAGSWTQYF. Written as DNA, the CDR3 is TGTGCCAGCAGCTCCGGACTAGCGGGGTCATGGACCCAGTACTTC.

The sample holds many counts of this clonotype. This rearrangement joins TRBV7-9 to TRBJ2-7; 10 bases are shared with TRBD1. Trimming took 5 bases from V and 3 from J; bases not matched to a gene: 7. Per the germline V gene, CDR1 is SEHNR and CDR2 is FQNEAQ (reference sequence). This CDR3 has 15 residues. The CDR3: CASSTTGTGDYEQYF. The CDR3 region has the DNA TGTGCCAGCAGCACAACCGGGACAGGGGACTACGAGCAGTACTTC.

This clonotype was counted only a few times. This sequence joins TRBV13 and TRBJ2-6; maybe TRBD2 (5 bases). This CDR3 comprises 17 residues. Deletions cut 2 bases from V and 2 bases from J, with 13 bases between. Germline assignment: CDR1 PRHDT and CDR2 FYEKMQ (reference sequence). DNA for the CDR3: TGTGCCAGCAGCTTAAGTGGGGAGACGGCTGGGGCCAACGTCCTGACTTTC. As protein: CASSLSGETAGANVLTF.

This clonotype was counted between two and nine times. The rearrangement joins TRBV6-1 to TRBJ1-6; D call uncertain. The CDR3 loop spans 15 amino acids. V dropped 0 bases and J dropped 9 bases, with 12 bases sitting between them. The germline V gene encodes CDR1 MNHNS and CDR2 SASEGT. This CDR3 is CASSEAWLGGSPLHF. DNA of the CDR3: TGTGCCAGCAGTGAAGCGTGGCTAGGTGGTTCACCCCTCCACTTT.

The table lists this clonotype with a few counts. The chain couples TRBV10-3 to TRBJ2-1; no definite D call. The length of the CDR3 is 15 residues. V lost 4 bases to trimming and J lost 5 bases, with 15 bases between them. Germline-derived CDR1 and CDR2 are ENHRY and SYGVKD. The CDR3 DNA is TGTGCCATCAGTGCCAACGGCCGGAGTAACAATGAGCAGTTCTTC. Residues: CAISANGRSNNEQFF.

V is TRBV6-2 or TRBV6-3 and J is TRBJ2-7, with D maybe TRBD2 (6 bases). Germline assignment: CDR1 MNHEY and CDR2 SVGEGT. The ends were cut back, 7 bases at V and 2 bases at J, with 9 bases in the middle. This CDR3 has 12 residues. The CDR3 is CASNSGPYEQYV. DNA for the CDR3: TGTGCCAGCAATAGCGGTCCCTACGAGCAGTACGTC.

This clonotype was counted between two and nine times. The gene calls are TRBV28 and TRBJ2-3; 7 bases align to TRBD1. The V gene's germline CDR1 is MDHEN and CDR2 SYDVKM. The CDR3 spans 15 residues. The junction had 8 bases not matched to a gene; V was cut back by 5 bases and J by 3 bases. The CDR3 DNA reads as TGTGCCAGCAGTACAGGGGCGCGGAGTACAGATACGCAGTATTTT. It encodes CASSTGARSTDTQYF.

This chain links TRBV29-1 with TRBJ1-1; D is ambiguous. Trimming stripped 6 bases from V and 3 bases from J, with 14 bases between. The CDR3 consists of 13 residues. Germline V gives CDR1 SQVTM, CDR2 ANQGSEA. The CDR3 is CSVQHKGDTEAFF. The CDR3 nucleotides are TGCAGCGTCCAACACAAGGGTGACACTGAAGCTTTCTTT.

About this clonotype: This may come from a read error, since a much larger clone is one base off. V usage is TRBV4-3 and J usage is TRBJ1-2; 8 nucleotides line up with TRBD1. This CDR3 is 13 amino acids long. Germline CDR1 reads LGHNA; CDR2 reads YSLEER. The chain's CDR3 is CASSQDRGQGFTF. For the CDR3, the DNA is TGCGCCAGCAGCCAAGACAGGGGGCAGGGCTTCACCTTC.

This clonotype has more than one count but fewer than ten. The J gene is TRBJ2-7, the V gene TRBV10-3; D ambiguous. V lost 3 bases and J 0 bases, leaving 6 bases between the germline ends. CDR1 is ENHRY and CDR2 is SYGVKD in the germline V gene. CDR3 length: 13 amino acids. The CDR3 spells CAISELSSYEQYF. The CDR3 nucleotides are TGTGCCATCAGTGAACTCAGCTCCTACGAGCAGTACTTC.

This clonotype was seen a handful of times. The chain employs TRBV29-1 and TRBJ2-1; 8 nucleotides agree with TRBD1. This CDR3 spans 13 amino acids. CDR1 SQVTM and CDR2 ANQGSEA come from the germline V gene. V lost 6 bases and J lost 9; bases outside the gene matches: 10. The CDR3 DNA reads as TGCAGCGTCGGACAGGGTAGGTCGGGTGAGCAGTTCTTC. It specifies CSVGQGRSGEQFF.

Ten or more counts support this clonotype. The chain's CDR3 is CSVGASSNQPQHF. For the CDR3, the DNA is TGCAGCGTTGGGGCCTCTTCCAATCAGCCCCAGCATTTT. V is TRBV29-1 and J is TRBJ1-5; D is uncertain. Trimming pared 4 bases from V and 3 bases from J, leaving 10 bases between. This CDR3 is built from 13 residues. CDR1 and CDR2 (germline): SQVTM, ANQGSEA.

V usage is TRBV5-1 and J usage is TRBJ1-1, with 7 bases matching TRBD1. V shed 2 bases and J 1 base; nucleotides not matched to a gene: 2. This CDR3 has 14 amino acids. CDR1 is SGHRS and CDR2 is YFSETQ in the germline V gene. CDR3 in DNA: TGCGCCAGCAGCTTACAGGGGCCGAACACTGAAGCTTTCTTT. Amino acids: CASSLQGPNTEAFF.

This clonotype was seen a handful of times. The rearrangement uses TRBV6-1 and TRBJ2-3; a weak D match, TRBD2 (7 bases). Germline lookup yields CDR1 MNHNS and CDR2 SASEGT. This CDR3 region has 16 residues. V lost 0 bases and J lost 2, with 12 bases in between. In DNA form, the CDR3 reads TGTGCCAGCAGTGAAGCCTGGCGGGGGCACACAGATACGCAGTATTTT. This codes for CASSEAWRGHTDTQYF.

This clonotype was counted ten times or more. The V gene is TRBV4-2, the J gene TRBJ2-3; unclear D gene. The CDR3 extends over 13 amino acids. V lost 1 base, J lost 2 bases, and 4 bases lay in between. Per germline, CDR1 LGHNA and CDR2 YNFKEQ. CDR3 DNA sequence: TGTGCCAGCAGCCAAGGCCCCACAGATACGCAGTATTTT. Residues: CASSQGPTDTQYF.